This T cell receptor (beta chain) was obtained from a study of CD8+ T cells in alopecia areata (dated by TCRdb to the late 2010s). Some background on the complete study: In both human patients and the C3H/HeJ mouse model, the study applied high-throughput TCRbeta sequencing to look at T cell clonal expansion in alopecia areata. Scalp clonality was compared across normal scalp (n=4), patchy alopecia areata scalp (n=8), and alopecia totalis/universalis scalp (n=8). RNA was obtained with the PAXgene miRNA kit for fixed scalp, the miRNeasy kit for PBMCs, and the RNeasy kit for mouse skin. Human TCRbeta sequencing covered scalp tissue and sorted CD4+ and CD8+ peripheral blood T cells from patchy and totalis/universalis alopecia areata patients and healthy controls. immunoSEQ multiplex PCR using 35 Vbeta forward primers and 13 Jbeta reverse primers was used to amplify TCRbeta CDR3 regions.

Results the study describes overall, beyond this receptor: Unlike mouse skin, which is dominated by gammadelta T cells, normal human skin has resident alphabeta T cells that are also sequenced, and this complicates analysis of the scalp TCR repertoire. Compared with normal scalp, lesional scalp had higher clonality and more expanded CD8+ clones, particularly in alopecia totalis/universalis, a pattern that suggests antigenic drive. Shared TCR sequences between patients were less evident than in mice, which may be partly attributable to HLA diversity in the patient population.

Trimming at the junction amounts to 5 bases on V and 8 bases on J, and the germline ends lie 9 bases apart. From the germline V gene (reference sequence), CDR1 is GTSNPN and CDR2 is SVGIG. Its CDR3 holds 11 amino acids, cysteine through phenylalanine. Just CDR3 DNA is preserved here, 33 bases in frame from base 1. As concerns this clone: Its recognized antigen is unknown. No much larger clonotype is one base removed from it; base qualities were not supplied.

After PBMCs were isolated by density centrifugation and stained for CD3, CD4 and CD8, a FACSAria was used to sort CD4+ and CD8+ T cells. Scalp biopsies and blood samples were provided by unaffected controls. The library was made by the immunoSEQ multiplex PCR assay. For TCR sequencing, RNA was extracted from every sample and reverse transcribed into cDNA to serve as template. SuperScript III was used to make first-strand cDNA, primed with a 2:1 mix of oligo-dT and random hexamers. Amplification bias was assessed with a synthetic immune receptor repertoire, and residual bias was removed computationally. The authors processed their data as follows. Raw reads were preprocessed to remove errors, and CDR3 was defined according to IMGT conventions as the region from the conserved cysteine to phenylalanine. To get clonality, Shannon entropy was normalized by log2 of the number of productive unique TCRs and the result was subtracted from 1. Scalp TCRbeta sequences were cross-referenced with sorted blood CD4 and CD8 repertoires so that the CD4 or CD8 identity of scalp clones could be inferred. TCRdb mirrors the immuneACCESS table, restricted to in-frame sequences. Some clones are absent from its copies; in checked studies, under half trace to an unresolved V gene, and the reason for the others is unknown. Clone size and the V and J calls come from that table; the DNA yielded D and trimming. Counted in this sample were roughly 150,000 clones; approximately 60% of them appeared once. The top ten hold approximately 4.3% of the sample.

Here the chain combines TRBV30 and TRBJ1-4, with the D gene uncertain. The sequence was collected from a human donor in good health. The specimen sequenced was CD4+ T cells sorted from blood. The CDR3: CAWGKPEKLFF. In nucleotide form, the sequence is TGTGCCTGGGGGAAACCGGAAAAACTGTTTTTT.